This passage covers 31 T cell receptor beta chains from one sample sequenced in a study of shared clonotypes between healthy human individuals. Using immunoSEQ multiplex PCR, the repertoire was profiled, and TCRdb retains in-frame clones only, with some absent. Among about 1 million clones listed, 70% to 80% were seen once. Sequencing was performed on memory CD4+ T cells sorted from blood. Specified subset: CD45RA-negative fraction. The receptors were gathered from a young man in good health.

The chain's CDR3 is CASKGRQETQYF. The CDR3 nucleotides are TGTGCCAGCAAAGGGAGGCAAGAGACCCAGTACTTC. The chain links TRBV7-9 to TRBJ2-5; D is perhaps TRBD2 (6 bases). Trimming stripped 7 bases from V and 2 bases from J, with 8 bases between. Germline CDR1 reads SEHNR; CDR2 reads FQNEAQ (reference sequence). This CDR3 spans 12 amino acids.

This rearrangement joins TRBV30 to TRBJ2-7; TRBD1 matches 8 bases. The CDR3 is made up of 13 amino acids. Per the germline V gene, CDR1 is GTSNPN and CDR2 is SVGIG (reference sequence). Unmatched junction bases numbered 5, after V lost 4 bases and J lost 3 bases. CDR3 region: CAWKFTGGYEQYF. The CDR3 DNA follows: TGTGCCTGGAAGTTTACAGGGGGCTACGAGCAGTACTTC.

This clone was counted a single time. The genes are TRBV6-1 and TRBJ1-5; D perhaps matches TRBD1 (5 bases). Per germline, CDR1 MNHNS and CDR2 SASEGT. This CDR3 has 16 residues. Trimming left V 0 bases short and J 6 bases short, with 15 bases between. CDR3 in DNA: TGTGCCAGCAGTGAAGCTATCTCATCGGGGGGTCAGCCCCAGCATTTT. Encoded protein: CASSEAISSGGQPQHF.

The chain links TRBV29-1 to TRBJ1-1, with TRBD1 identical over 7 bases. CDR3 length: 13 amino acids. V dropped 2 bases and J dropped 2; count of bases not matched to a gene: 2. In germline, CDR1 is SQVTM, CDR2 ANQGSEA. CDR3: CSVERQGNTEAFF. CDR3 coding DNA: TGCAGCGTTGAACGACAGGGCAACACTGAAGCTTTCTTT.

The rearrangement links TRBV7-9 to TRBJ1-1; a weak D match, TRBD1 (5 bases). The CDR3 is 16 amino acids. Germline CDR1 reads SEHNR; CDR2 reads FQNEAQ (reference sequence). V lost 1 base and J lost 1, with 13 bases in between. The CDR3 region is CASSLGSGVRNTEAFF. The CDR3 nucleotides read TGTGCCAGCAGCTTAGGGTCGGGGGTCAGGAACACTGAAGCTTTCTTT.

This clone was recorded once. Other DNA sequences within the sample encode an identical CDR3. The chain has TRBV28 and TRBJ1-2; D remains ambiguous. Trimming removed 6 bases at V and 4 bases at J, with 9 bases between. CDR3 length equals 12 residues. CDR1 is MDHEN, CDR2 SYDVKM, per germline. The CDR3 region is CASSPPGYGYTF. The CDR3 nucleotides are TGTGCCAGCAGCCCTCCCGGCTATGGCTACACCTTC.

The chain employs TRBV28 and TRBJ1-6; possible D gene TRBD1, 5 bases. The CDR3 runs 15 residues. The V end lost 7 bases, the J end lost 9 bases, and 19 bases lay between the germline ends. CDR1 is MDHEN and CDR2 is SYDVKM in the germline V gene. The CDR3 region is CASTSSQGESSPLHF. The CDR3 nucleotides read TGTGCCAGCACCTCATCCCAGGGAGAGAGTTCACCCCTCCACTTT.

The chain uses TRBV10-3 and TRBJ1-1; D unresolved. The germline CDR1 and CDR2 sequences are ENHRY and SYGVKD. This CDR3 is 13 amino acids long. With 6 bases removed from V and 2 bases from J, the gap between germline ends came to 10 bases. The CDR3 nucleotides are TGTGCCATCAGGGAGATTTTAAACACTGAAGCTTTCTTT. Translated: CAIREILNTEAFF.

The chain links TRBV2 to TRBJ2-7; D ambiguous. CDR1 is SNHLY, CDR2 FYNNEI, per germline. This CDR3 comprises 12 residues. V dropped 4 bases and J dropped 9 bases, with 13 bases sitting between them. The CDR3: CASSAELRWQYF. As DNA, the CDR3 is TGTGCCAGCAGTGCCGAGTTGCGGTGGCAGTACTTC.

V usage is TRBV11-2 and J usage is TRBJ2-7; a possible D gene is TRBD2 (6 bases). V lost 4 bases, J lost 0 bases, and 13 bases lay in between. The V gene's germline CDR1 is SGHAT and CDR2 FQNNGV. This CDR3 comprises 15 residues. Here the CDR3 reads CASSSSGSSSYEQYF. CDR3 in DNA: TGTGCCAGCAGCTCAAGCGGGTCCAGCTCCTACGAGCAGTACTTC. The full variable domain, completed using reference TRBV11-2 and TRBJ2-7, is EAGVAQSPRYKIIEKRQSVAFWCNPISGHATLYWYQQILGQGPKLLIQFQNNGVVDDSQLPKDRFSAERLKGVDSTLKIQPAKLEDSAVYLCASSSSGSSSYEQYFGPGTRLTVT.

The rearrangement joins TRBV11-2 to TRBJ2-4; perhaps TRBD2 as D (5 bases). Trimming left V 8 bases short and J 0 bases short, with 14 bases between. This CDR3 spans 15 amino acids. Germline V gene sequence: CDR1 SGHAT, CDR2 FQNNGV. The CDR3 here is CASRTLGLAKNIQYF. For the CDR3, the DNA is TGTGCCAGCCGGACTCTCGGACTAGCCAAAAACATTCAGTACTTC.

The J gene is TRBJ2-2, the V gene TRBV19; no firm D call. V was trimmed by 9 bases and J by 2 bases, leaving 16 bases between them. The CDR3 covers 15 residues. The germline V gene encodes CDR1 LNHDA and CDR2 SQIVND (reference sequence). CDR3 coding DNA: TGTGCCAGCTCATTATCCCCTATTAACACCGGGGAGCTGTTTTTT. Protein: CASSLSPINTGELFF.

Notes on this clone: Other nucleotide sequences in the sample specify the same CDR3. The V gene is TRBV7-2, the J gene TRBJ1-6; D is ambiguous. Germline values: CDR1 SGHTA, CDR2 FQGNSA. The ends were cut back, 5 bases at V and 6 bases at J, with 11 bases in the middle. The CDR3 contains 14 residues. The CDR3 DNA reads as TGTGCCAGCAGCCTAGGCGGTTTTAATTCACCCCTCCACTTT. It is translated as CASSLGGFNSPLHF. Supplemented by reference TRBV7-2 and TRBJ1-6, the full variable domain reads GAGVSQSPSNKVTEKGKDVELRCDPISGHTALYWYRQSLGQGLEFLIYFQGNSAPDKSGLPSDRFSAERTGGSVSTLTIQRTQQEDSAVYLCASSLGGFNSPLHFGNGTRLTVT.

Of note for this clone: In the same sample, other DNA sequences code for this CDR3. The chain recombines TRBV4-2 with TRBJ2-3; D ambiguous. Germline V gene lookup returns CDR1 LGHNA and CDR2 YNFKEQ. This CDR3 contains 13 residues. With 0 bases removed from V and 4 bases from J, the gap between germline ends came to 5 bases. The CDR3 sequence: CASSQDRPDTQYF. The CDR3, as DNA: TGTGCCAGCAGCCAAGATCGGCCAGATACGCAGTATTTT.

A few counts support this clone. V usage is TRBV19 and J usage is TRBJ1-1; TRBD1 might be the D (5 bases). V was clipped by 5 bases and J by 1 base, with 14 bases between them. The length of the CDR3 is 15 residues. CDR1 and CDR2 from the germline V gene are LNHDA and SQIVND (reference sequence). CDR3 loop: CASSSQGGRNTEAFF. Written as DNA, the CDR3 is TGTGCCAGTAGTTCTCAGGGAGGGCGGAACACTGAAGCTTTCTTT.

The genes are TRBV29-1 and TRBJ2-3; D remains ambiguous. The germline V and J ends were trimmed by 3 bases and 1 base, with 8 bases remaining between them. Germline V gene data show CDR1 as SQVTM and CDR2 as ANQGSEA. This CDR3 region has 13 residues. CDR3 amino acids: CSVDMMGTDTQYF. The DNA of the CDR3 is TGCAGCGTTGATATGATGGGCACAGATACGCAGTATTTT.

This sequence joins TRBV6-5 and TRBJ1-1; possible D gene TRBD1, 5 bases. The CDR3 is 15 amino acids. Germline loops: CDR1 MNHEY, CDR2 SVGAGI. Trimming took off 5 bases at V and 8 bases at J, with 21 bases between the two ends. The CDR3 protein is CASSRQGHAGSEAFF. CDR3 bases: TGTGCCAGCAGTCGGCAAGGACATGCTGGGTCGGAAGCTTTCTTT.

The table lists this clone with a few counts. This chain joins TRBV11-2 and TRBJ2-1; 10 bases are shared with TRBD2. Looked up from germline, CDR1 is SGHAT and CDR2 is FQNNGV. The CDR3 spans 20 residues. Trimming took 0 bases from V and 0 from J; bases not matched to a gene: 11. As DNA, the CDR3 is TGTGCCAGCAGCTTAGACTCTACTAGCGGGATGATATCCTCCTACAATGAGCAGTTCTTC. Amino acids: CASSLDSTSGMISSYNEQFF.

This chain connects TRBV5-1 to TRBJ2-1; D unresolved. Germline CDR1 reads SGHRS; CDR2 reads YFSETQ. CDR3 length: 17 residues. With 4 bases removed from V and 0 bases from J, the gap between germline ends came to 17 bases. The CDR3 DNA sequence: TGCGCCAGCAGCCCTCTGCTGGGCATTAGCTCCTACAATGAGCAGTTCTTC. It is translated as CASSPLLGISSYNEQFF.

The rearrangement links TRBV6-4 to TRBJ1-4, with a tentative D call TRBD1 (6 bases). With 4 bases removed from V and 7 bases from J, the gap between germline ends came to 16 bases. Per the germline V gene, CDR1 is MRHNA and CDR2 is SNTAGT. CDR3 length: 15 residues. The DNA for the CDR3 is TGTGCCAGCAGTGCGCTTGGGGGGCGCTTTGAAAAACTGTTTTTT. The encoded protein is CASSALGGRFEKLFF.

This chain uses TRBV11-2 with TRBJ2-3; 8 nucleotides agree with TRBD2. The V segment lost 3 bases and the J segment 2 bases; nucleotides outside the gene matches: 13. CDR3 length: 18 residues. Germline V CDR1 and CDR2: SGHAT, FQNNGV. CDR3 sequence (DNA): TGTGCCAGCAGCTTGTCCCGGGAGCGGGAGACGCCCACAGATACGCAGTATTTT. It specifies CASSLSRERETPTDTQYF.

Remarks on this clone: Possible read error: a much larger clone is one base away. This sequence joins TRBV27 and TRBJ2-2; D is unclear. Germline CDR1 and CDR2: MNHEY and SMNVEV (reference sequence). The CDR3 consists of 12 residues. The ends were cut back, 2 bases at V and 6 bases at J, with 4 bases in the middle. CDR3 residues: CASSLTAGELFF. CDR3 DNA sequence: TGTGCCAGCAGTTTAACCGCCGGGGAGCTGTTTTTT.

For this clone: This sample includes further DNA sequences coding for the same CDR3. The chain has TRBV4-1 and TRBJ2-5; D is perhaps TRBD1 or TRBD2 (6 bases each). Trimming shortened V by 1 base and J by 11 bases, and 14 bases separated the two germline ends. Germline assignment: CDR1 MGHRA and CDR2 YSYEKL. The CDR3 covers 13 residues. The chain's CDR3 is CASSQAGAGEQYF. The CDR3 DNA reads TGCGCCAGCAGCCAAGCGGGGGCAGGGGAGCAGTACTTC.

In its sample, this clone was seen many times. CDR3 residues: CASSRGTDTQYF. CDR3 sequence (DNA): TGTGCCAGCAGCAGAGGCACAGATACGCAGTATTTT. This chain links TRBV9 with TRBJ2-3, with D hard to call. V was cut by 4 bases and J by 1 base, with 4 bases left in between. Germline values: CDR1 SGDLS, CDR2 YYNGEE. The CDR3 consists of 12 residues.

The chain uses TRBV29-1 and TRBJ2-3; D gene uncertain. V shed 1 base and J shed 1 base, with 6 bases lying between them. The CDR3 runs to 13 residues. The germline gives CDR1 SQVTM, CDR2 ANQGSEA. In DNA, the CDR3 is TGCAGCGTTGAAGTGAAGGGCACAGATACGCAGTATTTT. It translates to CSVEVKGTDTQYF.

The V call is TRBV11-3, the J call TRBJ1-1, with D possibly TRBD1 on 5 matching bases. The germline CDR1 and CDR2 sequences are SGHNT and YENEEA. V was clipped by 2 bases and J by 0 bases, with 7 bases between them. The CDR3 loop spans 14 amino acids. This CDR3 is CASSLQGMNTEAFF. The CDR3 coding sequence is TGTGCCAGCAGCTTACAGGGTATGAACACTGAAGCTTTCTTT. Full variable domain (rest looked up from reference TRBV11-3 and TRBJ1-1): EAGVVQSPRYKIIEKKQPVAFWCNPISGHNTLYWYLQNLGQGPELLIRYENEEAVDDSQLPKDRFSAERLKGVDSTLKIQPAELGDSAVYLCASSLQGMNTEAFFGQGTRLTVV.

The chain recombines TRBV5-1 with TRBJ2-5, with a weak D call TRBD1 (6 bases). V gave up 0 bases and J gave up 2 bases, with 14 bases separating them. The V gene's germline CDR1 is SGHRS and CDR2 YFSETQ. This CDR3 has 16 amino acids. CDR3 protein: CASSLAGVGGQETQYF. The CDR3, as DNA: TGCGCCAGCAGCTTGGCCGGGGTAGGGGGTCAAGAGACCCAGTACTTC.

This chain links TRBV7-9 with TRBJ1-1, with D uncertain. V was clipped by 3 bases and J by 2 bases, with 10 bases between them. Germline CDR1 reads SEHNR; CDR2 reads FQNEAQ (reference sequence). The CDR3 has 14 amino acids. CDR3: CASSLSTANTEAFF. CDR3 coding DNA: TGTGCCAGCAGCTTGTCCACAGCTAACACTGAAGCTTTCTTT.

This chain uses TRBV5-1 with TRBJ1-2; the match to TRBD1 covers 8 bases. Germline assignment: CDR1 SGHRS and CDR2 YFSETQ. The CDR3 totals 14 residues. Losses at the gene ends were 2 bases for V and 4 bases for J; bases not matched to a gene: 4. CDR3 amino acids: CASSFTGTGYGYTF. In DNA form, the CDR3 reads TGCGCCAGCAGCTTTACCGGGACAGGCTATGGCTACACCTTC.

The chain has TRBV7-9 and TRBJ1-2; no clear D gene. Germline assignment: CDR1 SEHNR and CDR2 FQNEAQ (reference sequence). CDR3 length: 14 residues. V was trimmed by 5 bases and J by 0 bases, leaving 10 bases between them. The CDR3 bases are TGTGCCAGCAGCCCCAAAACGGCTAACTATGGCTACACCTTC. Its translation is CASSPKTANYGYTF.

This chain joins TRBV5-6 and TRBJ2-7; D is unclear. In germline, CDR1 is SGHDT, CDR2 YYEEEE. This CDR3 has 14 amino acids. V lost 0 bases and J lost 1, with 8 bases in between. DNA for the CDR3: TGTGCCAGCAGCTTGGGCCCGGGTTCCTACGAGCAGTACTTC. Translation: CASSLGPGSYEQYF.